Following are 10 T cell receptor beta chains from one sample sequenced in a study of blood T cell repertoires in COVID-19 (dated by TCRdb to 2019 to 2021). The receptor library was made with the immunoSEQ multiplex PCR assay. TCRdb's version of the immuneACCESS table is confined to in-frame rearrangements and falls short of the full clone set. An unresolved V gene accounts for under half of the shortfall where checked; the remainder is of unknown origin. Present in this sample are some 180,000 clones, around 76% of which were seen just once. The ten largest make up around 7.9% of the sample. The specimen was peripheral blood. The receptors were sampled from a woman in her forties or fifties with active or convalescent COVID-19.

The V call is TRBV12-3 or TRBV12-4, the J call TRBJ2-7; the D is unclear. CDR3 size: 13 residues. The V gene lost 0 bases and the J gene lost 2 bases, with 5 bases spanning the gap. Here the CDR3 reads CASSLASAYEQYF. Here the CDR3 DNA reads TGTGCCAGCAGTTTAGCGTCGGCCTACGAGCAGTACTTC.

This clone was counted between two and nine times. The CDR3 DNA is TGTGCCAGCAGTTACGTAAGACAGACTGAAAAACTGTTTTTT. As protein: CASSYVRQTEKLFF. This sequence joins TRBV6-6 and TRBJ1-4, with a tentative D call TRBD1 (5 bases). Trimming shortened V by 2 bases and J by 7 bases, and 11 bases separated the two germline ends. Germline V gives CDR1 MNHNY, CDR2 SVGAGI (reference sequence). The CDR3 runs to 14 residues.

The chain recombines TRBV2 with TRBJ1-1, with TRBD1 matching 7 bases. The CDR3 has 14 amino acids. The V segment lost 5 bases and the J segment 2 bases; nucleotides outside the gene matches: 5. CDR1 is SNHLY, CDR2 FYNNEI, per germline. The CDR3 region is CASSFRQGNTEAFF. The DNA for the CDR3 is TGTGCCAGCAGTTTCAGACAGGGCAACACTGAAGCTTTCTTT.

The chain joins TRBV5-1 to TRBJ1-1; TRBD1 agrees at 10 bases. CDR3 length: 16 amino acids. V trimming: 1 base; J trimming: 4 bases; junction bases outside the gene matches: 7. CDR1 and CDR2 from the germline V gene are SGHRS and YFSETQ. The CDR3 here is CASSLFGTGEGTEAFF. The CDR3 coding sequence is TGCGCCAGCAGCTTGTTTGGGACAGGGGAGGGCACTGAAGCTTTCTTT.

The rearrangement links TRBV30 to TRBJ1-2; D is unclear. Germline V gene lookup returns CDR1 GTSNPN and CDR2 SVGIG (reference sequence). The CDR3 is 14 residues long. V lost 1 base, J lost 0 bases, and 9 bases lay in between. In nucleotides, the CDR3 is TGTGCCTGGAGTGCAGGCATTTCTAACTATGGCTACACCTTC. It translates to CAWSAGISNYGYTF.

The V call is TRBV6-2 or TRBV6-3, the J call TRBJ1-5; perhaps TRBD1 as D (5 bases). Per germline, CDR1 MNHEY and CDR2 SVGEGT. Trimming left V 5 bases short and J 2 bases short, with 10 bases between. This CDR3 contains 14 residues. For the CDR3, the DNA is TGTGCCAGCAGTGACAGATTCGGCAATCAGCCCCAGCATTTT. This gives the protein CASSDRFGNQPQHF.

This rearrangement joins TRBV30 to TRBJ2-5, with TRBD2 matching over 10 bases. Germline CDR1 and CDR2: GTSNPN and SVGIG (reference sequence). With V trimmed by 3 bases and J by 5 bases, 9 bases remained unmatched. The CDR3 totals 15 residues. CDR3 in amino acids: CAWSPPSGREETQYF. The CDR3 DNA reads as TGTGCCTGGAGCCCCCCCAGCGGGAGGGAGGAGACCCAGTACTTC.

The J gene is TRBJ1-1, the V gene TRBV18, with D possibly being TRBD1 (6 bases). CDR1 is KGHSH, CDR2 LQKENI, per germline. Trimming removed 2 bases from V and 1 base from J, with 14 bases in between. CDR3 length equals 16 residues. CDR3 amino acids: CASSPAGRGSNTEAFF. CDR3 DNA: TGTGCCAGCTCACCAGCGGGGAGGGGGTCGAACACTGAAGCTTTCTTT.

V is TRBV5-4 and J is TRBJ1-1, with D perhaps TRBD1 (5 bases). V dropped 0 bases and J dropped 0 bases, with 9 bases sitting between them. Germline CDR1 and CDR2: SGHNT and YYREEE (reference sequence). This CDR3 spans 15 amino acids. CDR3 amino acids: CASSLGGHLNTEAFF. Written as DNA, the CDR3 is TGTGCCAGCAGCTTGGGTGGACACTTGAACACTGAAGCTTTCTTT.

The V gene is TRBV27, the J gene TRBJ2-2, with a possible D match to TRBD2 (5 bases). Germline CDR1 MNHEY, CDR2 SMNVEV (reference sequence). The CDR3 runs 14 residues. V was cut by 6 bases and J by 4 bases, with 12 bases left in between. CDR3 sequence (DNA): TGTGCCAGCAGGAGGGCCCCCAGCACCGGGGAGCTGTTTTTT. Its translation is CASRRAPSTGELFF.